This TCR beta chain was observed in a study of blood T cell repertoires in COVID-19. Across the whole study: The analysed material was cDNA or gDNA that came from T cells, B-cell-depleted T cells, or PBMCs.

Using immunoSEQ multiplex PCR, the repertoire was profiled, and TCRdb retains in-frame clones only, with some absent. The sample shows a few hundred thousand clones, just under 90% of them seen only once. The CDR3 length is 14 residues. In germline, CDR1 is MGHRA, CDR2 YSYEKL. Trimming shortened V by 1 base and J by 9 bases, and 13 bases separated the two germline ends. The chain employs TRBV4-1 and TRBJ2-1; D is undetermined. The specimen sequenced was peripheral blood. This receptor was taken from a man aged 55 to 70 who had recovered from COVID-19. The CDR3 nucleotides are TGCGCCAGCAGCCAAGTGCCCCCTAGAGGTGAGCAGTTCTTC. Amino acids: CASSQVPPRGEQFF.